This passage covers 25 T cell receptor beta chains from one sample sequenced in a study of T cell responses to AZD1222 COVID-19 vaccine. Data came from immunoSEQ multiplex PCR; TCRdb stores just in-frame clones and leaves some out. The sample lists approximately 160,000 clones; 85% to 95% were seen once. Here the sequenced sample was peripheral blood, taken on day 0 of AZD1222 vaccination. The source is an adult in good health.

The chain uses TRBV9 and TRBJ2-5; 7 bases match TRBD1. After removal of 3 bases from V and 5 bases from J, the junction contained 7 bases not matched to a gene. This CDR3 spans 14 amino acids. Germline lookup yields CDR1 SGDLS and CDR2 YYNGEE. The CDR3 region is CASSAEGAAETQYF. CDR3 nucleotide sequence: TGTGCCAGCAGCGCCGAGGGGGCGGCGGAGACCCAGTACTTC.

The chain couples TRBV5-1 to TRBJ1-3, with D hard to call. The V end was cut by 0 bases, the J end by 7 bases, with 14 bases between. CDR1 and CDR2 (germline): SGHRS, YFSETQ. The CDR3 totals 15 residues. The CDR3 reads CASSLARFVGNTIYF. CDR3 coding DNA: TGCGCCAGCAGCTTGGCCCGGTTCGTAGGGAACACCATATATTTT.

V and J are TRBV30 and TRBJ1-2; no firm D call. V lost 2 bases and J lost 4, with 14 bases in between. Germline lookup yields CDR1 GTSNPN and CDR2 SVGIG (reference sequence). The CDR3 runs 14 residues. The CDR3 spells CAWSPREGLYGYTF. CDR3 nucleotides: TGTGCCTGGAGTCCTCGGGAAGGACTCTATGGCTACACCTTC.

In its sample, this clone was seen once. The chain couples TRBV27 to TRBJ1-1; D might be TRBD1 (5 bases). This CDR3 has 16 residues. The V and J ends lost 6 bases and 0 bases respectively, with 17 bases between them. The germline gives CDR1 MNHEY, CDR2 SMNVEV (reference sequence). The CDR3 coding sequence is TGTGCCAGCAGCCCATATGGGGGATTTTTGAACACTGAAGCTTTCTTT. It encodes CASSPYGGFLNTEAFF.

This rearrangement joins TRBV4-1 to TRBJ2-1; the D is unclear. Germline lookup yields CDR1 MGHRA and CDR2 YSYEKL. The CDR3 runs 14 residues. Trimming removed 1 base at V and 14 bases at J, with 18 bases between. As DNA, the CDR3 is TGCGCCAGCAGCCAAGCCCCGGCAGTACAAAATAAGTTCTTC. Protein sequence: CASSQAPAVQNKFF.

V is TRBV7-3 and J is TRBJ1-2, with unresolved D. In germline, CDR1 is SGHTA, CDR2 FQGTGA. The CDR3 consists of 14 residues. Trimming pared 5 bases from V and 1 base from J, leaving 11 bases between. The CDR3 DNA follows: TGTGCCAGCAGCCGTGACGGGAGTAACTATGGCTACACCTTC. Encoded protein: CASSRDGSNYGYTF.

This clone was observed a handful of times. This rearrangement joins TRBV6-2 or TRBV6-3 to TRBJ1-5, with a weak D call TRBD1 (5 bases). The germline V and J ends were trimmed by 6 bases and 0 bases, with 12 bases remaining between them. This CDR3 has 15 residues. From germline, CDR1 is MNHEY and CDR2 SVGEGT. CDR3 DNA: TGTGCCAGCAGCATCCGGGGCCATAGCAATCAGCCCCAGCATTTT. This gives the protein CASSIRGHSNQPQHF.

This chain connects TRBV5-3 to TRBJ1-5, with D unclear. TRBV5-3 is reported as an ORF; its role is uncertain. The V gene lost 0 bases and the J gene lost 2 bases, with 15 bases spanning the gap. The CDR3 loop spans 17 amino acids. The CDR3 DNA follows: TGTGCCAGAAGCTTGGTTTTTGACCGAGTAGGCAATCAGCCCCAGCATTTT. Its translation is CARSLVFDRVGNQPQHF.

The rearrangement uses TRBV25-1 and TRBJ2-7; D not resolved. The V gene lost 3 bases and the J gene lost 3 bases, with 15 bases spanning the gap. Germline V CDR1 and CDR2: MGHDK, SYGVNS. CDR3 length: 15 residues. CDR3 sequence: CASSDPSQTNYEQYF. The CDR3 region has the DNA TGTGCCAGCAGTGACCCCTCCCAGACAAACTACGAGCAGTACTTC.

The chain combines TRBV5-1 with TRBJ1-2; 11 bases line up with TRBD1. Germline values: CDR1 SGHRS, CDR2 YFSETQ. This CDR3 contains 15 residues. V dropped 1 base and J dropped 8; count of bases not matched to a gene: 7. The CDR3: CASSLNSDRGHGYTF. The CDR3 coding sequence is TGCGCCAGCAGCTTGAATTCGGACAGGGGGCACGGCTACACCTTC.

This clone was counted a single time. J is TRBJ2-1 and V is TRBV4-3, with 7 bases lining up with TRBD2. The CDR3 loop spans 15 amino acids. Germline values: CDR1 LGHNA, CDR2 YSLEER. The V segment lost 0 bases and the J segment 3 bases; nucleotides outside the gene matches: 2. In DNA form, the CDR3 reads TGCGCCAGCAGCCAAGATGGGGGGGACTACAATGAGCAGTTCTTC. Its translation: CASSQDGGDYNEQFF.

Points on this clone: This specimen includes other DNA sequences encoding the same CDR3. The chain employs TRBV7-2 and TRBJ2-5, with D tentatively TRBD1 (6 bases). The CDR3 is made up of 14 amino acids. Trimming cost V 4 bases and J 2 bases, with 11 bases left between them. Germline CDR1 is SGHTA and CDR2 is FQGNSA. The CDR3 loop reads CASSSGQTQETQYF. CDR3 bases: TGTGCCAGCAGCTCCGGACAGACTCAAGAGACCCAGTACTTC.

This clone was seen a handful of times. The chain links TRBV10-3 to TRBJ2-7, with D possibly matching TRBD1 (6 bases). Trimming removed 8 bases from V and 0 bases from J, with 26 bases in between. In germline, CDR1 is ENHRY, CDR2 SYGVKD. The CDR3 totals 18 residues. As DNA, the CDR3 is TGTGCCATCTCTGGGGTGGTCGTCGGGACACCTTTCTCCTACGAGCAGTACTTC. This translates into CAISGVVVGTPFSYEQYF.

This clone was recorded only once. This chain uses TRBV27 with TRBJ2-3; 12 bases map to TRBD2. The CDR3 totals 15 residues. Germline V gene lookup returns CDR1 MNHEY and CDR2 SMNVEV (reference sequence). V lost 6 bases, J lost 5 bases, and 6 bases stayed unmatched. In DNA form, the CDR3 reads TGTGCCAGCAGACCACTAGCGGGGGGACTAGATACGCAGTATTTT. Amino acid sequence: CASRPLAGGLDTQYF.

The CDR3 reads CASNLATGEQFF. DNA of the CDR3: TGTGCTAGTAACCTAGCGACCGGTGAGCAGTTCTTC. The gene calls are TRBV12-5 and TRBJ2-1, with TRBD2 as a possible D gene (6 bases). This CDR3 spans 12 amino acids. Germline values: CDR1 LGHNT, CDR2 FRNRAP. V shed 8 bases and J shed 9 bases, with 14 bases lying between them.

The chain recombines TRBV6-6 with TRBJ2-7; D not resolved. The V end lost 3 bases, the J end lost 7 bases, and 10 bases lay between the germline ends. Germline CDR1 MNHNY, CDR2 SVGAGI (reference sequence). The CDR3 contains 12 residues. CDR3 region: CASSYEIWEQYF. The DNA of the CDR3 is TGTGCCAGCAGTTATGAGATATGGGAGCAGTACTTC.

The CDR3 protein is CASSQGRGVEKLFF. CDR3 bases: TGTGCCAGCAGCCAGGGCAGGGGTGTAGAAAAACTGTTTTTT. This chain uses TRBV7-9 with TRBJ1-4, with D possibly TRBD1 on 6 matching bases. The CDR3 consists of 14 residues. Germline CDR1 reads SEHNR; CDR2 reads FQNEAQ (reference sequence). The ends were cut back, 5 bases at V and 8 bases at J, with 15 bases in the middle. Together with reference TRBV7-9 and TRBJ1-4, the CDR3 gives the full variable domain: DTGVSQNPRHKITKRGQNVTFRCDPISEHNRLYWYRQTLGQGPEFLTYFQNEAQLEKSRLLSDRFSAERPKGSFSTLEIQRTEQGDSAMYLCASSQGRGVEKLFFGSGTQLSVL.

The chain combines TRBV3-1 (or the pseudogene TRBV3-2) with TRBJ2-2; D not certain. The germline gives CDR1 LGHDT, CDR2 YNNKEL (reference sequence). The CDR3 runs to 14 residues. Trimming pared 0 bases from V and 12 bases from J, leaving 14 bases between. The CDR3, as DNA: TGTGCCAGCAGCCAAGATACGGTTGTGAGAAAGCTGTTTTTT. Translated, it gives CASSQDTVVRKLFF.

The gene calls are TRBV18 and TRBJ2-2; D gene uncertain. The ends were cut back, 2 bases at V and 6 bases at J, with 7 bases in the middle. In germline, CDR1 is KGHSH, CDR2 LQKENI. CDR3 size: 13 residues. CDR3 DNA sequence: TGTGCCAGCTCACCAGTTGGGTCCGGGGAGCTGTTTTTT. This gives the protein CASSPVGSGELFF.

This clone was observed a single time. The J gene is TRBJ2-1, the V gene TRBV5-6; D not resolved. The ends were cut back, 3 bases at V and 8 bases at J, with 6 bases in the middle. CDR1 is SGHDT and CDR2 is YYEEEE in the germline V gene. This CDR3 spans 11 amino acids. This chain's CDR3 is CASSWGDEQFF. CDR3 sequence (DNA): TGTGCCAGCAGCTGGGGTGATGAGCAGTTCTTC.

This chain uses TRBV30 with TRBJ2-3, with D unresolved. With 0 bases removed from V and 8 bases from J, the gap between germline ends came to 18 bases. This CDR3 has 15 residues. Germline V lookup: CDR1 GTSNPN, CDR2 SVGIG (reference sequence). The CDR3 bases are TGTGCCTGGAGTGTAATGGGAATCCACAGAAGTACGCAGTATTTT. This codes for CAWSVMGIHRSTQYF.

The chain has TRBV4-1 and TRBJ2-7, with D possibly being TRBD2 (6 bases). There are 15 residues in the CDR3. Trimming took 4 bases from V and 5 from J, leaving 18 bases between them. Germline V gene sequence: CDR1 MGHRA, CDR2 YSYEKL. The CDR3 nucleotides read TGCGCCAGCAGCCGAACTATAGCGGCTCCCGACGAGCAGTACTTC. Protein sequence: CASSRTIAAPDEQYF.

The sample holds one count of this clone. The chain recombines TRBV5-1 with TRBJ2-1, with TRBD2 matching 9 bases. In germline, CDR1 is SGHRS, CDR2 YFSETQ. With V trimmed by 0 bases and J by 8 bases, 9 bases remained unmatched. There are 16 residues in the CDR3. CDR3 loop: CASSLVASGVFDEQFF. In nucleotides, the CDR3 is TGCGCCAGCAGCTTGGTTGCTAGCGGGGTGTTCGATGAGCAGTTCTTC.

This chain links TRBV13 with TRBJ1-3; D gene unclear. Germline values: CDR1 PRHDT, CDR2 FYEKMQ (reference sequence). With 5 bases removed from V and 4 bases from J, the gap between germline ends came to 9 bases. CDR3 length equals 13 residues. CDR3 DNA sequence: TGTGCCAGCAGCCGAGAGGTAGGAAACACCATATATTTT. It translates to CASSREVGNTIYF.

The chain combines TRBV30 with TRBJ2-5; D remains ambiguous. This CDR3 has 11 residues. Germline CDR1 reads GTSNPN; CDR2 reads SVGIG (reference sequence). V gave up 0 bases and J gave up 5 bases, with 4 bases separating them. The DNA for the CDR3 is TGTGCCTGGAGTGTATATGAGACCCAGTACTTC. It specifies CAWSVYETQYF.